The present T cell receptor beta chain was sequenced within a study of cytomegalovirus exposure and HLA in healthy donors. The study's findings and limits: Donors were assumed by presence/absence analyses to have roughly uniform sequencing depth. The authors considered a cluster of highly shared sequence variants likely to be a sequencing artifact. V- and J-gene trimming of TCR beta was linked (in a later analysis) to a missense DCLRE1C variant.

Use of 60 Vbeta and 13 Jbeta primers characterized the PCR. Libraries were prepared by immunoSEQ multiplex PCR; TCRdb keeps only in-frame clonotypes and omits some of them. The sample includes 100,000 to 150,000 clones, approximately 17% of them seen just once. Points on this clone: The antigen is undetermined.

Germline values: CDR1 LNHDA, CDR2 SQIVND (reference sequence). The CDR3 is made up of 17 amino acids. V shed 5 bases, J shed 0 bases, and the junction held 6 bases outside the gene matches. The J gene is TRBJ2-6, the V gene TRBV19, with 8 bases aligning to TRBD1. The TCR sequence derives from a female donor in good health and CMV-seropositive. Input material: PBMCs. This CDR3 is CASSFLDRGSGANVLTF. The CDR3 coding sequence is TGTGCCAGTAGTTTTCTCGACAGGGGCTCTGGGGCCAACGTCCTGACTTTC.